This T cell receptor beta chain is from a study of T cell changes during pregnancy in multiple sclerosis. The V gene end was trimmed by 5 bases and the J gene end by 7 bases; junction bases not matched to a gene: 7. The CDR3 length is 16 residues. The germline V gene has CDR1 SGHTA and CDR2 FQGTGA. The data were produced by immunoSEQ multiplex PCR, yet TCRdb's version contains in-frame clones alone and is incomplete. The table includes 25,000 to 35,000 clones, approximately 90% detected once. The TCR sequence derives from a female donor in good health, enrolled as a control in a pregnancy study. The starting material was CD4+ T cells from peripheral blood mononuclear cells, obtained in the first trimester of pregnancy. V and J are TRBV7-3 and TRBJ2-2; 13 nucleotides match TRBD2. This CDR3 is CASSPLAGGLGGELFF. Here the CDR3 DNA reads TGTGCCAGCAGCCCACTAGCGGGAGGGCTTGGCGGGGAGCTGTTTTTT.